These 13 T cell receptor beta chains share one sample of origin, sequenced in a study of OX40 agonist ivuxolimab in advanced cancers. Here immunoSEQ multiplex PCR was the method, and the copy in TCRdb shows in-frame clones only, minus some. The table shows about 48,000 clones, with 70% to 90% occurring only once. The sequences come from CD4+ or CD8+ T cells sorted from blood, collected in a trial of the OX40 agonist ivuxolimab. All receptors come from an adult with an advanced solid tumor such as melanoma, head and neck, liver or kidney cancer.

The chain combines TRBV6-1 with TRBJ2-3; D is perhaps TRBD2 (6 bases). Germline V gene sequence: CDR1 MNHNS, CDR2 SASEGT. The CDR3 is 13 residues long. V was shortened by 6 bases and J by 3 bases, with 10 bases between the two germline ends. CDR3 loop: CASSRRETDTQYF. DNA of the CDR3: TGTGCCAGCAGCCGGAGGGAGACAGATACGCAGTATTTT.

The rearrangement uses TRBV13 and TRBJ2-5, with 7 nucleotides matching TRBD1. Per the germline V gene, CDR1 is PRHDT and CDR2 is FYEKMQ (reference sequence). The trim removed 5 bases at V and 2 bases at J, leaving 2 bases unmatched. The CDR3 runs to 13 residues. This chain's CDR3 is CASSAQGQETQYF. The CDR3, as DNA: TGTGCCAGCAGCGCACAGGGGCAAGAGACCCAGTACTTC. Full variable domain (missing parts from reference TRBV13 and TRBJ2-5): AAGVIQSPRHLIKEKRETATLKCYPIPRHDTVYWYQQGPGQDPQFLISFYEKMQSDKGSIPDRFSAQQFSDYHSELNMSSLELGDSALYFCASSAQGQETQYFGPGTRLLVL.

J is TRBJ2-1 and V is TRBV29-1, with TRBD1 matching 10 bases. This CDR3 spans 15 amino acids. CDR1 and CDR2 (germline): SQVTM, ANQGSEA. After removal of 7 bases from V and 3 bases from J, the junction contained 9 bases not matched to a gene. The CDR3 DNA reads as TGCAGCGCCCCTACCGGGACAGGGGACTACAATGAGCAGTTCTTC. It translates to CSAPTGTGDYNEQFF.

The chain couples TRBV2 to TRBJ2-3; D gene ambiguous. The CDR3 totals 14 residues. V was pared by 4 bases and J by 2 bases, with 10 bases between. Looked up from germline, CDR1 is SNHLY and CDR2 is FYNNEI. CDR3: CASSVLGYTDTQYF. The CDR3 region has the DNA TGTGCCAGCAGTGTGCTTGGTTACACAGATACGCAGTATTTT.

This chain joins TRBV5-6 and TRBJ2-5; D is tentatively TRBD1 or TRBD2 (6 bases each). The germline V and J ends were trimmed by 0 bases and 9 bases, with 15 bases remaining between them. The CDR3 has 14 residues. Germline CDR1 SGHDT, CDR2 YYEEEE. CDR3 in DNA: TGTGCCAGCAGCTTGGCCGGACAGTGGGGGGCCCAGTACTTC. Its translation: CASSLAGQWGAQYF.

This chain connects TRBV2 to TRBJ1-4; D is undetermined. The CDR3 runs 14 residues. Germline V gene lookup returns CDR1 SNHLY and CDR2 FYNNEI. The V end lost 1 base, the J end lost 3 bases, and 6 bases lay between the germline ends. CDR3 protein: CASSEVGPNEKLFF. The CDR3 DNA sequence: TGTGCCAGCAGTGAAGTGGGCCCTAATGAAAAACTGTTTTTT.

This clone was seen once. The V gene is TRBV30, the J gene TRBJ1-2; no firm D call. V lost 0 bases, J lost 0 bases, and 14 bases lay in between. Germline CDR1 GTSNPN, CDR2 SVGIG (reference sequence). The CDR3 is 16 amino acids. The CDR3 spells CAWSVPTSRANYGYTF. CDR3 bases: TGTGCCTGGAGTGTACCCACTTCCCGAGCTAACTATGGCTACACCTTC.

This chain uses TRBV1 with TRBJ2-1; TRBD2 is taken as the D call from the table, unchecked against the DNA. TRBV1 is recorded as a pseudogene. The CDR3 is made up of 13 amino acids. This chain's CDR3 is CPSGLAAPEEQFF. In DNA form, the CDR3 reads TGCCCTTCTGGACTAGCGGCCCCTGAGGAGCAGTTCTTC.

As regards this clone: The junction shows a germline mismatch at one end, possibly a read error. The V gene is TRBV6-1, the J gene TRBJ1-2; D may be TRBD1 (5 bases). Germline CDR1 is MNHNS and CDR2 is SASEGT. This CDR3 has 10 amino acids. DNA of the CDR3: TGTGCCAGCAGCCAGGGAAGGATCGCCTTC. This codes for CASSQGRIAF.

V gene TRBV5-1 combines with J gene TRBJ1-2; D gene ambiguous. The length of the CDR3 is 13 residues. Germline loops: CDR1 SGHRS, CDR2 YFSETQ. The V gene lost 4 bases and the J gene lost 8 bases, with 15 bases spanning the gap. The CDR3, as DNA: TGCGCCAGCAGCCAGCAGACGACGAGGGGCTACACCTTC. Translation: CASSQQTTRGYTF.

J is TRBJ2-2 and V is TRBV5-6, with 7 bases that match TRBD2. Germline CDR1 reads SGHDT; CDR2 reads YYEEEE. The CDR3 consists of 16 residues. The ends lost 0 bases at V and 3 bases at J; junction bases unmatched: 5. CDR3 DNA: TGTGCCAGCAGCTTGGATCGGGGGGTAGACACCGGGGAGCTGTTTTTT. Protein: CASSLDRGVDTGELFF.

Worth noting for this clone: Compared with germline, one end of the junction differs, possibly owing to a read error. The chain has TRBV7-7 and TRBJ2-5; the D is unclear. This CDR3 has 15 amino acids. Germline CDR1 SSHAT, CDR2 FNYEAQ (reference sequence). CDR3 sequence (DNA): TGTGCTAGCAGCTTTTCCCTCCGAGACCAAGAGACCCAGTACTTC. Protein sequence: CASSFSLRDQETQYF.

J is TRBJ2-3 and V is TRBV20-1; D uncertain. V was shortened by 3 bases and J by 5 bases, with 6 bases between the two germline ends. The CDR3 loop spans 11 amino acids. CDR1 is DFQATT, CDR2 SNEGSKA, per germline (reference sequence). CDR3 sequence (DNA): TGCAGTGCTAGCAATAAAGATACGCAGTATTTT. Its translation is CSASNKDTQYF.